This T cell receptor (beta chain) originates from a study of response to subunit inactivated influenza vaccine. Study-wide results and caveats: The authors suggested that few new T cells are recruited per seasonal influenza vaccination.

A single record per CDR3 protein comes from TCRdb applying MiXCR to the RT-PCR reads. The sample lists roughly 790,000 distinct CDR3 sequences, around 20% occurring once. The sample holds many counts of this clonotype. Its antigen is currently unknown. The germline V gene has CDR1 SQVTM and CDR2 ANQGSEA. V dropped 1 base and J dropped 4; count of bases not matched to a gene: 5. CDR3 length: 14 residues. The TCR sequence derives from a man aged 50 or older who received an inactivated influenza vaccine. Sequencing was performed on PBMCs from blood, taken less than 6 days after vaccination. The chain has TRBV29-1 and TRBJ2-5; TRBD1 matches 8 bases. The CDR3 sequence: CSVEVTGARETQYF. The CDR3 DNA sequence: TGCAGCGTTGAAGTGACAGGGGCAAGAGAGACCCAGTACTTC.